The sample holds one count of the clone carrying this T cell receptor (beta chain). These data are taken from a study of technical replicates of blood from a few donors. TCRdb's copy holds only in-frame clones and misses some; the assay was immunoSEQ multiplex PCR. Among approximately 65,000 clones, around 86% were seen once, and the ten largest hold about 5.1%. Germline V gives CDR1 MNHEY, CDR2 SVGAGI. The J segment lost 3 bases and the V segment lost 0 bases, leaving 4 bases of the junction unmatched. The CDR3 length is 16 residues. The chain combines TRBV6-5 with TRBJ1-3; 8 bases are a match to TRBD1. Sequenced material: PBMCs. This clonotype originated in a human donor in good health. Some clones in this sample may be carry-over from other donors' samples. The chain's CDR3 is CASSYSAGGFGNTIYF. DNA of the CDR3: TGTGCCAGCAGTTACTCGGCAGGGGGCTTTGGAAACACCATATATTTT.